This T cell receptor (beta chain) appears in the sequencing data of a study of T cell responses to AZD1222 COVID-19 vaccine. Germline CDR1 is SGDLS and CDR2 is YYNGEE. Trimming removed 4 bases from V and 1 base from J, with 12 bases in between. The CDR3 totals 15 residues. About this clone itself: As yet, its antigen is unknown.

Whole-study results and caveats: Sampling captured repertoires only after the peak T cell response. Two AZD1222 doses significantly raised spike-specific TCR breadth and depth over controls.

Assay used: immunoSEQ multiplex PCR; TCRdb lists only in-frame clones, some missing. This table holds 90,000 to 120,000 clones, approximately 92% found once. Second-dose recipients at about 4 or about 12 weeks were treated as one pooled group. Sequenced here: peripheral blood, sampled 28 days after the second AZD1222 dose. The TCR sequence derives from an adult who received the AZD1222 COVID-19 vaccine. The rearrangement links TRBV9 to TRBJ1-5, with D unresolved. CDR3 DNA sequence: TGTGCCAGCAGCCGTTTGGGTGCCAGCAATCAGCCCCAGCATTTT. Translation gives CASSRLGASNQPQHF.